This entry is about one T cell receptor beta chain. What antigen it recognizes has not been identified. No base-level quality is on record; no much larger clone is a single base apart. CDR1 and CDR2, per the germline V gene, are MDHEN and SYDVKM. The CDR3 numbers 15 residues from cysteine through phenylalanine. Only the CDR3 DNA stays, 45 bases, in frame from base 1. The germline ends are 14 bases apart after V is trimmed by 6 bases and J by 0 bases. TCRbeta CDR3 regions were amplified from genomic DNA by means of the immunoSEQ Assay, a bias-controlled multiplex PCR. The original methods were these. The number of nucleated cells in each sample was estimated by amplification of reference gene primers within the assay. To quantify the absolute abundance of each unique TCRbeta CDR3 rearrangement, sequence reads were collapsed and filtered. For each sample, productive Simpson clonality was calculated as the square root of Simpson's diversity index across productive rearrangements. TCRdb stores this immuneACCESS table with in-frame sequences only. Part of the clones is absent; in the studies checked, under half of the shortfall reflects unresolved V genes, and no reason is known for the rest. The DNA was the basis for D and trimming; V, J and clone size are from that table. The sample yields approximately 160,000 clones; 80% to 85% were counted once. The top ten clones comprise approximately 14% of the sample.

This sample was included in a study of blood T cell repertoires in COVID-19 (dated by TCRdb to about 2020). General notes on the study: Collaborator samples came from the United States, Italy and Spain and covered acute and convalescent phases of COVID-19. Where available, HLA class I and class II types were obtained from metadata supplied by the sample provider rather than from assay-based typing. The material from the prospective study consisted of cDNA or gDNA derived from T cells, B-cell-depleted T cells, or PBMCs. Samples were obtained from the ongoing ImmuneRACE study (first 160 participants) and from over 1,000 subjects provided by 6 global collaborators. Deeply sampled blood TCRbeta repertoires from subjects exposed to, actively infected with, or recovered from COVID-19 were included in the dataset. Nearly every sample came with metadata listing a de-identified subject ID, COVID-19 status, age in years and sex. A freely available public database, intended as a resource for researchers studying the immune response to SARS-CoV-2, is where the repertoires were released. Here is what the overall study found, with its caveats: The amount of clinical and demographic metadata varied by source and participant and was provided uncurated.

Collaborating institutions collected whole blood in K2EDTA tubes following their own protocols. For TCRbeta analysis, collaborator samples were shipped as frozen whole blood, as isolated PBMCs, or as DNA extracted from either sample type. The sample taken for sequencing was peripheral blood. Here the chain combines TRBV28 and TRBJ1-2; a tentative D call is TRBD1 (5 bases match). The source of this sequence is a man between 18 and 35 years old with active or convalescent COVID-19. The DNA sequence is given as TGTGCCAGCAGATCTCCCTCGACAGCTAACTATGGCTACACCTTC. It codes for CASRSPSTANYGYTF.